The text below deals with one T cell receptor (beta chain). The sample originates from a study of blood T cell repertoires in COVID-19. Those enrolled, adults aged roughly 18 to 89 years, came from some 23 US areas. Source study methods: Counts of nucleated cells, estimated from reference gene primer amplification, were obtained. TCRdb keeps only in-frame clones here, not all; method: immunoSEQ multiplex PCR. Clone size and the V and J calls come from that table; the DNA yielded D and trimming. The data show around 340,000 clones, approximately 86% seen once. Germline assignment: CDR1 LNHDA and CDR2 SQIVND (reference sequence). V dropped 5 bases and J dropped 9; count of bases not matched to a gene: 15. The length of the CDR3 is 17 residues.

This chain connects TRBV19 to TRBJ2-1; the match to TRBD2 covers 11 bases. Specimen: PBMCs or T cells enriched from blood (not recorded which). This TCR came from a woman aged 40-49 years with acute COVID-19. The CDR3 spells CASSVGALAGVGGEQFF. The CDR3 DNA reads TGTGCCAGTAGTGTCGGTGCACTAGCGGGAGTAGGGGGTGAGCAGTTCTTC. The whole variable domain, remainder taken from reference TRBV19 and TRBJ2-1, is DGGITQSPKYLFRKEGQNVTLSCEQNLNHDAMYWYRQDPGQGLRLIYYSQIVNDFQKGDIAEGYSVSREKKESFPLTVTSAQKNPTAFYLCASSVGALAGVGGEQFFGPGTRLTVL.